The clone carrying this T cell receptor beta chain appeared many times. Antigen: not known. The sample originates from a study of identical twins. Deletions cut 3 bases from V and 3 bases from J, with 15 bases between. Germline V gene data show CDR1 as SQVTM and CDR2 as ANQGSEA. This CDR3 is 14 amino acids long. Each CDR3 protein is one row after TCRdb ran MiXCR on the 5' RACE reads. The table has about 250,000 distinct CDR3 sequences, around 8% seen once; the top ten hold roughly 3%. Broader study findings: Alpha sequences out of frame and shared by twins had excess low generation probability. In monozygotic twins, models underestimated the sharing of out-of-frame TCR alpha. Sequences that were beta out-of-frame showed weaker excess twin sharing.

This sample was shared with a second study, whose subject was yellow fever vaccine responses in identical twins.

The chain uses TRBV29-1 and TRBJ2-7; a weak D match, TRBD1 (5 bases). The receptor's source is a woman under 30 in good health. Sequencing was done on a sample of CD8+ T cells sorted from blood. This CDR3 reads CSVEGQVTGYEQYF. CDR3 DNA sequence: TGCAGCGTTGAGGGGCAGGTAACGGGCTACGAGCAGTACTTC.